This T cell receptor beta chain was identified during a study of blood T cell repertoires in COVID-19. Study-wide background: Sample material is recorded as cDNA or gDNA derived from T cells, B-cell-depleted T cells, or PBMCs.

Authors' data handling: How many nucleated cells were present was estimated from reference gene primer amplification. Sequenced by immunoSEQ multiplex PCR; TCRdb stores in-frame clones only, minus some. That table is the source of V, J and clone size, and D and trimming were worked out from the DNA. This sample carries fewer than 150,000 clones, roughly 80% of them seen once, and the ten largest clones take roughly 2.7%. V lost 4 bases to trimming and J lost 5 bases, with 7 bases between them. This CDR3 has 12 amino acids. Germline-derived CDR1 and CDR2 are LGHDT and YNNKEL (reference sequence). Sequences were obtained from peripheral blood. This TCR derives from a man aged 45-65 years with acute or convalescent COVID-19. The J gene is TRBJ2-3, the V gene TRBV3-1 (or the pseudogene TRBV3-2); D not certain. Here the CDR3 reads CASSPLEDTQYF. CDR3 bases: TGTGCCAGCAGCCCCCTAGAAGATACGCAGTATTTT.